The clone carrying this T cell receptor beta chain was counted ten times or more. The data are from a study of T cells in Graves' hyperthyroidism and ophthalmopathy. It was RNA transcripts that yielded the amplified TCR beta CDR3 regions. Carried out on the TCR CDR3, a first-round RT-PCR used the HTBI primer set. TCRdb reanalysed the multiplex PCR reads using MiXCR and keeps one entry per CDR3 protein. The table lists 350,000 to 400,000 distinct CDR3 sequences, about 18% of them singletons. The CDR3 spans 15 residues. The germline V and J ends were trimmed by 7 bases and 2 bases, with 17 bases remaining between them. Germline V lookup: CDR1 MNHEY, CDR2 SVGAGI.

This chain links TRBV6-5 with TRBJ2-5; D is uncertain. Material for sequencing was blood. The receptor comes from a woman between 18 and 30 years old with Graves' hyperthyroidism. CDR3 coding DNA: TGTGCCAGCACTAGTTCTTACAGACCGCAAGAGACCCAGTACTTC. Translated: CASTSSYRPQETQYF.